This T cell receptor beta chain came from a study of T-cell reconstitution after alpha-beta-depleted transplantation in children. The CDR3 is 16 residues long. With 6 bases clipped from V and 7 bases from J, the junction kept 10 bases outside the gene matches. Per germline, CDR1 KGHDR and CDR2 SFDVKD. Using unique molecular identifiers, the investigators prepared the TCRbeta library. One entry per CDR3 protein results from TCRdb running MiXCR on the PCR reads. This table holds hundreds of thousands of distinct CDR3 sequences, roughly 10% found once. The receptor was isolated from a human donor who donated a stem cell graft to a child with acute myeloid leukemia. V usage is TRBV24-1 and J usage is TRBJ2-1; 11 nucleotides match TRBD2. Source: PBMCs from the stem cell graft donor, taken from the stem cell graft. The CDR3 coding sequence is TGTGCCACCAGTCTACCGACTAGCGGGATAGCAAATGAGCAGTTCTTC. Translating gives CATSLPTSGIANEQFF.